The 13 T cell receptor beta chains below come from one sample, sequenced in a study of T cells in Graves' hyperthyroidism and ophthalmopathy. Regions amplified from RNA transcripts were the TCR beta CDR3 regions. The HTBI set primed first-round TCR CDR3 RT-PCR. TCRdb re-derived calls from the multiplex PCR reads in MiXCR, one entry per CDR3 protein. This sample has hundreds of thousands of distinct CDR3 sequences, with about 14% found just once. The sequenced sample consisted of blood. These receptors were taken from a woman aged 50 to 60 with Graves' ophthalmopathy.

This clonotype was detected a few times. Compared with germline, one end of the junction differs, possibly owing to a read error. The rearrangement joins TRBV18 to TRBJ1-5, with D unclear. This CDR3 has 12 residues. The germline gives CDR1 KGHSH, CDR2 LQKENI. CDR3 nucleotides: TGTACCAGCTCACCACCGGGTGGGACCCAGCATTTT. As protein: CTSSPPGGTQHF.

This clonotype was observed a handful of times. The chain uses TRBV6-1 and TRBJ2-3; 10 bases map to TRBD1. The germline gives CDR1 MNHNS, CDR2 SASEGT. Trimming took 5 bases from V and 5 from J; bases not matched to a gene: 7. This CDR3 spans 15 amino acids. The CDR3 spells CASSRTGTGVDTQYF. CDR3 bases: TGTGCCAGCAGTCGTACCGGGACAGGGGTAGATACGCAGTATTTT.

This clonotype occurred many times. The rearrangement uses TRBV18 and TRBJ1-2, with D possibly being TRBD1 (5 bases). V lost 10 bases and J lost 4, with 10 bases in between. Germline V gene lookup returns CDR1 KGHSH and CDR2 LQKENI. There are 11 residues in the CDR3. CDR3 sequence reads: CATTGGYGYTF. The CDR3 DNA reads TGTGCCACCACCGGGGGCTATGGCTACACCTTC.

This clonotype showed up many times. The chain has TRBV20-1 and TRBJ2-5; D perhaps matches TRBD1 (5 bases). Deletions cut 1 base from V and 5 bases from J, with 14 bases between. The CDR3 runs to 14 residues. Germline CDR1 DFQATT, CDR2 SNEGSKA (reference sequence). Here the CDR3 DNA reads TGCAGTGCTAGAGGTTATTTCCAGGGTGAGACCCAGTACTTC. The encoded protein is CSARGYFQGETQYF.

Ten or more counts support this clonotype. This chain connects TRBV28 to TRBJ1-4, with 7 bases identical to TRBD1. The CDR3 length is 15 residues. V lost 4 bases to trimming and J lost 0 bases; unmatched junction nucleotides: 2. Germline loops: CDR1 MDHEN, CDR2 SYDVKM. CDR3 in DNA: TGTGCCAGCAGTTCCGGGACAGCAACTAATGAAAAACTGTTTTTT. Its translation is CASSSGTATNEKLFF. Based on the CDR3 plus reference TRBV28 and TRBJ1-4, the full variable domain is DVKVTQSSRYLVKRTGEKVFLECVQDMDHENMFWYRQDPGLGLRLIYFSYDVKMKEKGDIPEGYSVSREKKERFSLILESASTNQTSMYLCASSSGTATNEKLFFGSGTQLSVL.

The chain couples TRBV6-2 or TRBV6-3 to TRBJ2-2; D might be TRBD1 (6 bases). V lost 11 bases to trimming and J lost 0 bases, with 13 bases between them. The CDR3 length is 14 residues. Germline CDR1 MNHEY, CDR2 SVGEGT. The CDR3 DNA is TGTGCCGAGAGACAGGAAACGAACACCGGGGAGCTGTTTTTT. Translating it yields CAERQETNTGELFF.

This clonotype was counted ten times or more. The chain combines TRBV7-9 with TRBJ2-1; D uncertain. Germline assignment: CDR1 SEHNR and CDR2 FQNEAQ (reference sequence). The CDR3 has 16 residues. Trimming left V 3 bases short and J 0 bases short, with 12 bases between. CDR3 region: CASSFYLLASYNEQFF. CDR3 bases: TGTGCCAGCAGCTTCTATTTACTTGCCTCCTACAATGAGCAGTTCTTC.

This clonotype appeared a few times. A much larger clone lies one base from this, so it may be a read error. The chain employs TRBV28 and TRBJ2-1; TRBD1 matches at 8 bases. The germline gives CDR1 MDHEN, CDR2 SYDVKM. The CDR3 is made up of 15 amino acids. The CDR3 coding sequence is TGTGTCAGCAGTCCGACAGGGGAAGCCTGGAATGAGCAGTTCTTC. Residues: CVSSPTGEAWNEQFF.

This clonotype came up many times. The V and J genes are TRBV27 and TRBJ2-7; D call uncertain. The CDR3 is made up of 12 amino acids. From germline, CDR1 is MNHEY and CDR2 SMNVEV (reference sequence). V was clipped by 6 bases and J by 0 bases, with 6 bases between them. The CDR3 region has the DNA TGTGCCAGCAGGTCAGTCTCCTACGAGCAGTACTTC. Translation gives CASRSVSYEQYF.

This clonotype came up a few times. This sequence joins TRBV7-9 and TRBJ2-1; D possibly corresponds to TRBD1 (6 bases). CDR1 is SEHNR and CDR2 is FQNEAQ in the germline V gene (reference sequence). The CDR3 spans 13 residues. V was shortened by 10 bases and J by 2 bases, with 12 bases between the two germline ends. The DNA of the CDR3 is TGTGCCACCTTCAGGGGAGCCTACAATGAGCAGTTCTTC. Its translation: CATFRGAYNEQFF.

This clonotype was counted many times. This chain uses TRBV11-2 with TRBJ2-5; 8 positions match TRBD1. J lost 1 base, V lost 5 bases, and 9 bases had no gene match. The CDR3 sequence is 16 residues long. The germline CDR1 and CDR2 sequences are SGHAT and FQNNGV. The CDR3 spells CASSVGTGPLQETQYF. The CDR3 DNA follows: TGTGCCAGCAGCGTCGGGACAGGACCTCTCCAAGAGACCCAGTACTTC.

This clonotype was seen more than once but under ten times. The V and J genes are TRBV29-1 and TRBJ2-7; D gene unclear. Between the trimmed V and J ends, which lost 4 bases and 4 bases, there was a span of 20 bases. The germline CDR1 and CDR2 sequences are SQVTM and ANQGSEA. The CDR3 runs to 15 residues. In DNA, the CDR3 is TGCAGCGTTGTCGGTGACTCTCTAACGACTTACGAGCAGTACTTC. Protein product: CSVVGDSLTTYEQYF.

This clonotype occurred many times. The chain combines TRBV6-1 with TRBJ2-7, with 8 bases lining up with TRBD1. V gave up 6 bases and J gave up 5 bases; unmatched junction bases: 18. The CDR3 length is 17 residues. CDR1 and CDR2 from the germline V gene are MNHNS and SASEGT. The CDR3 loop is CASRLSSGGEGIHEQYF. The CDR3, as DNA: TGTGCCAGCAGGTTATCCTCAGGGGGCGAAGGCATCCACGAGCAGTACTTC.